Each of the 2 T cell receptor beta chains below was sequenced from the same sample in a study of lymphopenia after photon versus proton radiotherapy. TCRdb's copy holds only in-frame clones and misses some; the assay was immunoSEQ multiplex PCR. This table holds tens of thousands of clones, roughly 90% found once. The sequences come from peripheral blood, collected from a patient treated with photon-based radiotherapy. All receptors come from a woman aged 40 to 50 with cholangiocarcinoma.

This sequence joins TRBV4-1 and TRBJ1-1; 9 positions match TRBD1. The trim removed 2 bases at V and 10 bases at J, leaving 11 bases unmatched. The CDR3 contains 15 residues. Germline V gene sequence: CDR1 MGHRA, CDR2 YSYEKL. The CDR3 loop reads CASSQPGTGKGGAFF. CDR3 DNA sequence: TGCGCCAGCAGCCAACCAGGGACAGGGAAAGGAGGAGCTTTCTTT.

The chain has TRBV6-5 and TRBJ1-1; D gene ambiguous. The CDR3 loop spans 13 amino acids. Germline CDR1 MNHEY, CDR2 SVGAGI. V shed 2 bases and J shed 7 bases, with 11 bases lying between them. CDR3 coding DNA: TGTGCCAGCAGTTACGAAAAAGGTGGTGAAGCTTTCTTT. This sequence encodes CASSYEKGGEAFF.